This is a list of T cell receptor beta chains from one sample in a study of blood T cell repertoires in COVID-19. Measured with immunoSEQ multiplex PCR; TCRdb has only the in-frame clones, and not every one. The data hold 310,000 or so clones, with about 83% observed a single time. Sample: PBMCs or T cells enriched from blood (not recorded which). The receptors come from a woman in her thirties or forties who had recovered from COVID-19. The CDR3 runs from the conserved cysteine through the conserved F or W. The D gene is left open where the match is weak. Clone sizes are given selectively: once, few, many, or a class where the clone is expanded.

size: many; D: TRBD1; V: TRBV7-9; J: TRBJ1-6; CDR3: CASSSRGAGSPLHF; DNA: TGTGCCAGCAGCTCCAGGGGGGCTGGTTCACCCCTCCACTTT
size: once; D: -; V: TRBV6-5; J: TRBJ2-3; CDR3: CASSANTDTQYF; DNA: TGTGCCAGCAGCGCTAATACAGATACGCAGTATTTT
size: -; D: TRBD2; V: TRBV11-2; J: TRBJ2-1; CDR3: CASSREGFSSGEQFF; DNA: TGTGCCAGCTCCCGGGAGGGTTTTAGTTCGGGTGAGCAGTTCTTC
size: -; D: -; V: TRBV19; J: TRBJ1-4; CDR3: CASRRQAGNEKLFF; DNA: TGTGCCAGTAGGAGGCAGGCGGGTAATGAAAAACTGTTTTTT
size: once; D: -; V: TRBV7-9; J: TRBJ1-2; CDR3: CASSLGSEGYTF; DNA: TGTGCCAGCAGCTTAGGGTCTGAGGGCTACACCTTC
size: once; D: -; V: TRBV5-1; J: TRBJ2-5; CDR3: CASSLAGRSRGFETQYF; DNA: TGCGCCAGCAGCTTGGCTGGTCGCTCCAGGGGATTCGAGACCCAGTACTTC
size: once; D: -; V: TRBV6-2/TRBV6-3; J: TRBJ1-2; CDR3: CASSYSRAENYGYTF; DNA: TGTGCCAGCAGTTACTCGAGGGCAGAAAACTATGGCTACACCTTC
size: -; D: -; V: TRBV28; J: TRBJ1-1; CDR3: CASSPPGLWGAFF; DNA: TGTGCCAGCAGTCCACCGGGACTCTGGGGCGCTTTCTTT
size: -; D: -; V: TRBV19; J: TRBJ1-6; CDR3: CASSIHGQAGDSPLHF; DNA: TGTGCCAGTAGTATACATGGCCAGGCGGGAGATTCACCCCTCCACTTT
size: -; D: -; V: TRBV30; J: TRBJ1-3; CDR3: CAWSVTGTSGNTIYF; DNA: TGTGCCTGGAGTGTGACAGGCACCTCTGGAAACACCATATATTTT
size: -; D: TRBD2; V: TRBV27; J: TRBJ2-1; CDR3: CASSPKRETHNEQFF; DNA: TGTGCCAGCAGTCCCAAGCGGGAGACTCACAATGAGCAGTTCTTC
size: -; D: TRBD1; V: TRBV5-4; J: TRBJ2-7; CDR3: CASSPSKGDRSSYEQYF; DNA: TGTGCCAGCAGCCCGTCCAAAGGGGACAGGAGCTCCTACGAGCAGTACTTC
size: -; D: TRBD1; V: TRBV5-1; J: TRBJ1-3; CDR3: CASSLGGTDSGNTIYF; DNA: TGCGCCAGCAGCTTGGGGGGGACAGACTCTGGAAACACCATATATTTT
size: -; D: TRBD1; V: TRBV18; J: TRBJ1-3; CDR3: CASSPPGQPGNTIYF; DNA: TGTGCCAGCTCACCACCGGGACAGCCTGGAAACACCATATATTTT
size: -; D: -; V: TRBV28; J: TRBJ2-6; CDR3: CASTRGGSGANVLTF; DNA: TGTGCCAGCACCCGAGGGGGCTCTGGGGCCAACGTCCTGACTTTC
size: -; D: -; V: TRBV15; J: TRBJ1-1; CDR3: CATSRLGALNTEAFF; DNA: TGTGCCACCAGCAGACTGGGGGCGTTGAACACTGAAGCTTTCTTT
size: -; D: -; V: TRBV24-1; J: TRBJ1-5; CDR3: CATSREGQPQHF; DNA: TGTGCCACCAGTCGGGAAGGTCAGCCCCAGCATTTT
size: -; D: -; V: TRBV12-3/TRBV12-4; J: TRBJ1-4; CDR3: CASSSSEKLFF; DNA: TGTGCCAGCAGTTCTAGTGAAAAACTGTTTTTT
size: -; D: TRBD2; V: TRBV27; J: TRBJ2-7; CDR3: CASSSLLAGNYEQYF; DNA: TGTGCCAGCAGTTCCCTACTAGCGGGAAACTACGAGCAGTACTTC
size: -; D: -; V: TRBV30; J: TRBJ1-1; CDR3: CAWSRPLNTEAFF; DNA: TGTGCCTGGAGTCGTCCTCTAAACACTGAAGCTTTCTTT
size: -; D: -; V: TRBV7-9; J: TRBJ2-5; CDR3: CASSSKGDQETQYF; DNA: TGTGCCAGCAGCTCTAAGGGGGACCAAGAGACCCAGTACTTC
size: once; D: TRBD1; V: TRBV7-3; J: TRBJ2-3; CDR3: CASSLTGGPTDTQYF; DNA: TGTGCCAGCAGCCTGACAGGGGGCCCCACAGATACGCAGTATTTT
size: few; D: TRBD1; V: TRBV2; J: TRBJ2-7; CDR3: CASSVGQGLSYEQYF; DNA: TGTGCCAGCAGTGTGGGACAGGGGCTCTCCTACGAGCAGTACTTC
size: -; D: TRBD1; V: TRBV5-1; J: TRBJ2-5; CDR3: CASRSTGQGLETQYF; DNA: TGCGCCAGCAGGAGTACGGGACAGGGTTTAGAGACCCAGTACTTC
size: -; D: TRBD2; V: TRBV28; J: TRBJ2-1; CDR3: CASSSTGTSGMQFF; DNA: TGTGCCAGCAGTAGTACCGGGACTAGCGGGATGCAGTTCTTC
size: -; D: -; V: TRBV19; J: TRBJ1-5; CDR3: CASSLRGDSHQPQHF; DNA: TGTGCCAGTAGTCTCAGGGGCGACAGTCATCAGCCCCAGCATTTT
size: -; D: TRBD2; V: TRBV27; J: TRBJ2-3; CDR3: CASSLGLAGYTQYF; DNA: TGTGCCAGCAGTTTGGGTCTAGCGGGGTATACGCAGTATTTT
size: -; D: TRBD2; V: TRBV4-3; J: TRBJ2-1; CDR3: CASSQDLSSGSYNEQFF; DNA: TGCGCCAGCAGCCAAGATCTGAGTAGCGGGAGCTACAATGAGCAGTTCTTC
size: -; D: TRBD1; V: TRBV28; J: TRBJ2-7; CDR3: CASSPTGPYEQYF; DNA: TGTGCCAGCAGTCCGACAGGGCCCTACGAGCAGTACTTC
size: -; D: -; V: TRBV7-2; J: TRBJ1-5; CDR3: CASSLGGGRGNQPQHF; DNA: TGTGCCAGCAGCTTAGGAGGAGGGCGCGGCAATCAGCCCCAGCATTTT
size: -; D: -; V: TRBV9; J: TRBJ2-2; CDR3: CASSVVVGARTGELFF; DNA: TGTGCCAGCAGCGTAGTTGTGGGGGCGAGGACCGGGGAGCTGTTTTTT
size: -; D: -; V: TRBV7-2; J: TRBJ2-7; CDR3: CASSTRTNYEQYF; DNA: TGTGCCAGCAGCACCCGGACTAACTACGAGCAGTACTTC
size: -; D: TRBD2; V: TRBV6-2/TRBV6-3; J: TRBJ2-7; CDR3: CASSYRISGRHEQYF; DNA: TGTGCCAGCAGTTACAGGATTAGCGGGAGACACGAGCAGTACTTC
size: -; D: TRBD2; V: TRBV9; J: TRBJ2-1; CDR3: CASSELAESSYNEQFF; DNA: TGTGCCAGCAGCGAACTAGCGGAGAGCTCCTACAATGAGCAGTTCTTC
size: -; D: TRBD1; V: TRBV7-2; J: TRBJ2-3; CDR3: CASSLPLARGPTDTQYF; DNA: TGTGCCAGCAGCTTACCACTAGCCAGGGGGCCCACAGATACGCAGTATTTT
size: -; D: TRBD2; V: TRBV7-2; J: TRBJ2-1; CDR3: CASSPSGRAGEQFF; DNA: TGTGCCAGCAGCCCTAGCGGGAGGGCCGGTGAGCAGTTCTTC
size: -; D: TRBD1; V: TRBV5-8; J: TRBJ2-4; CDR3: CASSLGQGMRDIQYF; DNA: TGTGCCAGCAGCTTAGGACAGGGGATGAGGGACATTCAGTACTTC
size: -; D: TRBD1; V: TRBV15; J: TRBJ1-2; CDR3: CATSRTGGDAASYGYTF; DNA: TGTGCCACCAGCAGGACAGGGGGAGACGCTGCCTCATATGGCTACACCTTC
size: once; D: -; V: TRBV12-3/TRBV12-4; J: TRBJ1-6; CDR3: CASSLTENSPLHF; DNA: TGTGCCAGCAGTTTGACGGAGAATTCACCCCTCCACTTT
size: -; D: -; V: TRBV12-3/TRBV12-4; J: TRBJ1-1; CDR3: CASSPYTEAFF; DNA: TGTGCCAGCAGTCCCTACACTGAAGCTTTCTTT
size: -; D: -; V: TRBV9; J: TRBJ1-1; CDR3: CASSPNGGAEAFF; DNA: TGTGCCAGCAGCCCCAATGGCGGCGCTGAAGCTTTCTTT
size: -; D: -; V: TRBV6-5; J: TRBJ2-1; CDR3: CASRGGLTYNEQFF; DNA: TGTGCCAGCAGGGGAGGCCTAACCTACAATGAGCAGTTCTTC
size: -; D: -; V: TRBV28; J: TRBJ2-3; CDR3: CASNWASEGPDTQYF; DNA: TGTGCCAGCAATTGGGCCTCAGAGGGCCCAGATACGCAGTATTTT
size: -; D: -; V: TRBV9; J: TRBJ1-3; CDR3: CASSDQGHSGNTIYF; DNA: TGTGCCAGCAGCGACCAGGGACACTCTGGAAACACCATATATTTT
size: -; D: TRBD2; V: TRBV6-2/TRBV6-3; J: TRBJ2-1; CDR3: CASSYQTSGTDNEQFF; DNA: TGTGCCAGCAGTTACCAGACTAGCGGGACTGACAATGAGCAGTTCTTC
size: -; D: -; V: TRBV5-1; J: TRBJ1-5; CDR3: CASSWGGGKDQPQHF; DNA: TGCGCCAGCAGCTGGGGAGGGGGTAAGGATCAGCCCCAGCATTTT
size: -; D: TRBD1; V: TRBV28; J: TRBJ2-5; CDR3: CASSPGQGAKRRETQYF; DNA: TGTGCCAGCAGCCCGGGACAGGGGGCTAAGCGGAGAGAGACCCAGTACTTC